The rows below give T cell receptor beta chains drawn from one sample of a study of CXCR3-negative and CXCR3-positive naive CD8 T cells. TCRdb processed the 5' RACE reads again and assigns one entry to each CDR3 protein, with no DNA. The sample table includes tens of thousands of distinct CDR3 sequences. The sequencing sample was made of naive CXCR3- CD8+ T cells from blood. These receptors all stem from a human donor in good health. Some clones in this sample may be carry-over from other donors' samples. Both conserved end residues are part of each CDR3. Each record gives: CDR3 protein, V gene, J gene.

CDR3aa: CASSHTTSGKKETQYF; v_gene: TRBV9; j_gene: TRBJ2-5
CDR3aa: CASSLGADQARFF; v_gene: TRBV7-9; j_gene: TRBJ2-1
CDR3aa: CASSLVGRLVGNTGELFF; v_gene: TRBV7-8; j_gene: TRBJ2-2
CDR3aa: CASSLQGSNQPQHF; v_gene: TRBV7-8; j_gene: TRBJ1-5
CDR3aa: CSVEDGGGSYEQYF; v_gene: TRBV29-1; j_gene: TRBJ2-7
CDR3aa: CASASGLSYEQYF; v_gene: TRBV9; j_gene: TRBJ2-7
CDR3aa: CASSLGSSEQFF; v_gene: TRBV12-3/TRBV12-4; j_gene: TRBJ2-1
CDR3aa: CASSLRTDSHHEQYF; v_gene: TRBV28; j_gene: TRBJ2-7
CDR3aa: CASSSSAPGQGYYGYTF; v_gene: TRBV7-9; j_gene: TRBJ1-2
CDR3aa: CASSQHSTGTVANGYTF; v_gene: TRBV4-1; j_gene: TRBJ1-2
CDR3aa: CASSFVGSFYEQYF; v_gene: TRBV7-9; j_gene: TRBJ2-7
CDR3aa: CASSPQVSYEQYF; v_gene: TRBV21-1; j_gene: TRBJ2-7
CDR3aa: CATNLGPYNEQFF; v_gene: TRBV15; j_gene: TRBJ2-1
CDR3aa: CASSSPGPEAFF; v_gene: TRBV7-2; j_gene: TRBJ1-1
CDR3aa: CSVEGSGAYNEQFF; v_gene: TRBV29-1; j_gene: TRBJ2-1
CDR3aa: CASTPGPYNEQFF; v_gene: TRBV6-5; j_gene: TRBJ2-1
CDR3aa: CSVCNLAGGTGELFF; v_gene: TRBV29-1; j_gene: TRBJ2-2
CDR3aa: CASSLSLNQPQHF; v_gene: TRBV27; j_gene: TRBJ1-5
CDR3aa: CASSLGLAVQETQYF; v_gene: TRBV6-2/TRBV6-3; j_gene: TRBJ2-5
CDR3aa: CASSQSPSGARSSYEQYF; v_gene: TRBV4-2; j_gene: TRBJ2-7
CDR3aa: CASSLVQDTQYF; v_gene: TRBV11-2; j_gene: TRBJ2-3
CDR3aa: CASSLEIGGSYEQYF; v_gene: TRBV5-1; j_gene: TRBJ2-7
CDR3aa: CASRGGTRNNEQFF; v_gene: TRBV12-3/TRBV12-4; j_gene: TRBJ2-1
CDR3aa: CASSPAGTDGDEQYF; v_gene: TRBV12-3/TRBV12-4; j_gene: TRBJ2-7
CDR3aa: CASSLAAGGSTDTQYF; v_gene: TRBV7-6; j_gene: TRBJ2-3
CDR3aa: CASSPGTSGIREQFF; v_gene: TRBV7-2; j_gene: TRBJ2-1
CDR3aa: CATSDGSGTGGFNEQFF; v_gene: TRBV24-1; j_gene: TRBJ2-1
CDR3aa: CASSQDLGRISPLHF; v_gene: TRBV14; j_gene: TRBJ1-6
CDR3aa: CASSWTSGTDEQYF; v_gene: TRBV7-9; j_gene: TRBJ2-7
CDR3aa: CASSFGTGFQQPQHF; v_gene: TRBV28; j_gene: TRBJ1-5
CDR3aa: CASSQEPLTGDPYEQYF; v_gene: TRBV4-3; j_gene: TRBJ2-7
CDR3aa: CASSRRGSSYEQYF; v_gene: TRBV27; j_gene: TRBJ2-7
CDR3aa: CASSLHGQPQLGYGYTF; v_gene: TRBV27; j_gene: TRBJ1-2
CDR3aa: CASSPGTGLADTQYF; v_gene: TRBV25-1; j_gene: TRBJ2-3
CDR3aa: CASSLGPTNTGELFF; v_gene: TRBV5-1; j_gene: TRBJ2-2